This TCR beta chain stems from a study of blood T cells in healthy people across ages. Study information: T cells yielded about one barcoded beta molecule per two cells through template switching.

This clonotype occurred a few times. It was with a sample-barcoded 5' primer and a J-beta primer mix that a second PCR of about 7 to 12 cycles was run. A 12-random-nucleotide template-switch adaptor tagged each cDNA molecule. TCRdb reprocessed the 5' RACE reads via MiXCR and lists one record per CDR3 protein. The repertoire holds about 640,000 distinct CDR3 sequences, with about 30% as singletons. Individuals who donated were healthy Caucasians from Russia aged roughly 6 to 90. This TCR was sampled from a woman over 75 in good health. Specimen: blood.

The chain's CDR3 is CASSGQFYNSPLHF. The CDR3 region has the DNA TGTGCCAGCAGTGGACAGTTCTATAATTCACCCCTCCACTTT. The chain employs TRBV6-5 and TRBJ1-6; TRBD1 is a possible D gene (6 bases). V was cut by 5 bases and J by 3 bases, with 8 bases left in between. The CDR3 sequence is 14 residues long. Germline CDR1 MNHEY, CDR2 SVGAGI.